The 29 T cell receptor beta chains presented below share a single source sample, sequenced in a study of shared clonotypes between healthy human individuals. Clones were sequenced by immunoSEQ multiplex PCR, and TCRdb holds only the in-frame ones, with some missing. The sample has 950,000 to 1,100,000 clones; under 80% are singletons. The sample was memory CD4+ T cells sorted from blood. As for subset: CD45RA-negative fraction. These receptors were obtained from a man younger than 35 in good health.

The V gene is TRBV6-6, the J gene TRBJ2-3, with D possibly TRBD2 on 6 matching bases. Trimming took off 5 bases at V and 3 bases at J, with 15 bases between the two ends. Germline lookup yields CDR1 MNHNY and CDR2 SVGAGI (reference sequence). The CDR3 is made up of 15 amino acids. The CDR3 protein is CASSTSRGSTDTQYF. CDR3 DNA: TGTGCCAGCAGTACCTCACGGGGGAGTACAGATACGCAGTATTTT.

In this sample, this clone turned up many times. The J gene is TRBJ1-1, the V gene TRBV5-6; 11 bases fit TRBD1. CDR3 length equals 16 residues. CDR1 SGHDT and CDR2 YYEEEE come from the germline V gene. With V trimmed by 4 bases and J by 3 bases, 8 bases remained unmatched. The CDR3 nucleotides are TGTGCCAGCAGCCCGCTAGGACAGGGGGCTGACACTGAAGCTTTCTTT. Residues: CASSPLGQGADTEAFF.

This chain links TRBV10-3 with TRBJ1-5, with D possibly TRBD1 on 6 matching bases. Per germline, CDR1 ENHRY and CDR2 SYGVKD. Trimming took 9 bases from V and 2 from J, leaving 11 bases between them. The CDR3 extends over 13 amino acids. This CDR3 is CAIRQDGNQPQHF. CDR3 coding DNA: TGTGCCATTCGACAGGACGGCAATCAGCCCCAGCATTTT.

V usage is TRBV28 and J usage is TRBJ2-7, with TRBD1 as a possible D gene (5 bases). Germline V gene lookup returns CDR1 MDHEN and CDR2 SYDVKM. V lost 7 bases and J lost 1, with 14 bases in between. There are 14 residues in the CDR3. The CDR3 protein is CASTFSGWSYEQYF. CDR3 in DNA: TGTGCCAGCACCTTCTCAGGGTGGTCCTACGAGCAGTACTTC.

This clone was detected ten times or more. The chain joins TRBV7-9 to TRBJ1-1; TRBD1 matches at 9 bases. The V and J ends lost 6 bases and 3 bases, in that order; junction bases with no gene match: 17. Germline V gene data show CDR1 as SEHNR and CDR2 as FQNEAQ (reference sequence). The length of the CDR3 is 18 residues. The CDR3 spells CASRLWTGDTGWDTEAFF. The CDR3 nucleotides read TGTGCCAGCAGATTATGGACAGGGGATACGGGATGGGACACTGAAGCTTTCTTT.

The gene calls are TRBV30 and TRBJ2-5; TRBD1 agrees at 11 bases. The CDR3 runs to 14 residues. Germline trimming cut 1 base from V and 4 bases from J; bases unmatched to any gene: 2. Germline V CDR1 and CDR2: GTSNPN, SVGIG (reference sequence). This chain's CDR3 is CAWSGGQGAETQYF. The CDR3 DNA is TGTGCCTGGAGTGGAGGACAGGGGGCAGAGACCCAGTACTTC.

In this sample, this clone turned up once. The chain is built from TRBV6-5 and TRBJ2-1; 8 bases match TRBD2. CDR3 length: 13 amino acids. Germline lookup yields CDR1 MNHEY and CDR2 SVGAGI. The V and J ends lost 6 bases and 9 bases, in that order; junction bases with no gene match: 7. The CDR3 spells CASRQSGSFEQFF. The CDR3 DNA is TGTGCCAGCAGACAAAGCGGGAGTTTTGAGCAGTTCTTC.

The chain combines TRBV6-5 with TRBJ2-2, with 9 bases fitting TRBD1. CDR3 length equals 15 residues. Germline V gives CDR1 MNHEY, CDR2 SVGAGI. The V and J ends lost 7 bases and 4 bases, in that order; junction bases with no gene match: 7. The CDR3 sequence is CASTPGQGSTGELFF. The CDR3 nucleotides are TGTGCCAGCACTCCGGGACAGGGTTCCACCGGGGAGCTGTTTTTT.

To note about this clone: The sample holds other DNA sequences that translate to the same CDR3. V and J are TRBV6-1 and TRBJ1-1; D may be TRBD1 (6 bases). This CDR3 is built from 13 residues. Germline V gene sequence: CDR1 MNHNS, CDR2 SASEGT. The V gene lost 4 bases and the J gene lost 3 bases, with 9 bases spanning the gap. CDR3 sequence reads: CASSGQGYTEAFF. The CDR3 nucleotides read TGTGCCAGCAGTGGCCAGGGGTACACTGAAGCTTTCTTT.

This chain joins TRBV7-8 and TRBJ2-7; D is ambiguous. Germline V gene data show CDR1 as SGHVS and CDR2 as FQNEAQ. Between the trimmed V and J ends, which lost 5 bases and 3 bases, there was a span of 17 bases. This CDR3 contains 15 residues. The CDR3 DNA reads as TGTGCCAGCAGCCCCGAGCTTGATAGAGTCTACGAGCAGTACTTC. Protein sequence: CASSPELDRVYEQYF.

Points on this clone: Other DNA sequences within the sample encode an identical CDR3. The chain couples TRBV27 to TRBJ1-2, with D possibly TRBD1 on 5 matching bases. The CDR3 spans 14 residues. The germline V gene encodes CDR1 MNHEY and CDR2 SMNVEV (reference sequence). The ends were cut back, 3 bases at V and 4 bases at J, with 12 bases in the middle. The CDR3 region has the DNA TGTGCCAGCAGTTTCGGGCAGGGATCCTATGGCTACACCTTC. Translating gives CASSFGQGSYGYTF.

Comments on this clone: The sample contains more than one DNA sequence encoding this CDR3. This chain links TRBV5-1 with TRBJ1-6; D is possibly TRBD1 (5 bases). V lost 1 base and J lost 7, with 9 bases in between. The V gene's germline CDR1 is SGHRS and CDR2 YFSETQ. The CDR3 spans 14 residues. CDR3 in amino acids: CASSLSQGNSPLHF. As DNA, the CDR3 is TGCGCCAGCAGCTTGAGCCAGGGAAATTCACCCCTCCACTTT.

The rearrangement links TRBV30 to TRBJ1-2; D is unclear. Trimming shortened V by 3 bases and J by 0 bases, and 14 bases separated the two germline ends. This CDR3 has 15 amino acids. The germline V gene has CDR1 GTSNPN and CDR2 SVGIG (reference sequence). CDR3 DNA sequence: TGTGCCTGGAGGAGTATTATCGGCACTAACTATGGCTACACCTTC. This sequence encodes CAWRSIIGTNYGYTF. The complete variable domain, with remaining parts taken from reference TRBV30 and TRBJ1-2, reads SQTIHQWPATLVQPVGSPLSLECTVEGTSNPNLYWYRQAAGRGLQLLFYSVGIGQISSEVPQNLSASRPQDRQFILSSKKLLLSDSGFYLCAWRSIIGTNYGYTFGSGTRLTVV.

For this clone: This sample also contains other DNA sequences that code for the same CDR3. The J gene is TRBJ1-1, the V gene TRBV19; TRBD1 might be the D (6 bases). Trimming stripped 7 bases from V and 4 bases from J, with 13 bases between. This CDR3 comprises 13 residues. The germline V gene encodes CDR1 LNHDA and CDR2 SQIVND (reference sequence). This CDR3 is CASTPTGITEAFF. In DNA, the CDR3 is TGTGCCAGTACTCCCACAGGGATCACTGAAGCTTTCTTT.

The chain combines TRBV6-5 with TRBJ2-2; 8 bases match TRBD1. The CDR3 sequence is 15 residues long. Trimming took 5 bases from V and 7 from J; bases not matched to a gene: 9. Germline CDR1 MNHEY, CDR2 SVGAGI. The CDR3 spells CASSRTDRGYGELFF. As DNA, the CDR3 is TGTGCCAGCAGTCGTACTGACAGGGGATACGGGGAGCTGTTTTTT.

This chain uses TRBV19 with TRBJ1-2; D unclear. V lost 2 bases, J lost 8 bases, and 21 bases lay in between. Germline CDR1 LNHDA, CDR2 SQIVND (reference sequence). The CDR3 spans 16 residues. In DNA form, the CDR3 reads TGTGCCAGTAGTATAAGATCGGGTATGGGAAATCTAGGCTACACCTTC. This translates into CASSIRSGMGNLGYTF.

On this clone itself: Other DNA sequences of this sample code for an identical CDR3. The CDR3 region is CASSLASNTGELFF. CDR3 bases: TGCGCCAGCAGCTTGGCCAGTAACACCGGGGAGCTGTTTTTT. V gene TRBV5-1 combines with J gene TRBJ2-2; D is undetermined. Germline-derived CDR1 and CDR2 are SGHRS and YFSETQ. The CDR3 covers 14 residues. V was trimmed by 0 bases and J by 2 bases, leaving 5 bases between them.

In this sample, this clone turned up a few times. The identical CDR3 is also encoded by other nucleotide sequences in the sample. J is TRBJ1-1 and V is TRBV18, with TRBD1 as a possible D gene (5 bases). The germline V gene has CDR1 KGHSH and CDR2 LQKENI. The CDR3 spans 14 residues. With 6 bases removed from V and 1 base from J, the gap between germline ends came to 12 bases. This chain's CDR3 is CASSPGGENTEAFF. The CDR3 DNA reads TGTGCCAGCTCCCCGGGGGGAGAGAACACTGAAGCTTTCTTT. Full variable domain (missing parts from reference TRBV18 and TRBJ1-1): NAGVMQNPRHLVRRRGQEARLRCSPMKGHSHVYWYRQLPEEGLKFMVYLQKENIIDESGMPKERFSAEFPKEGPSILRIQQVVRGDSAAYFCASSPGGENTEAFFGQGTRLTVV.

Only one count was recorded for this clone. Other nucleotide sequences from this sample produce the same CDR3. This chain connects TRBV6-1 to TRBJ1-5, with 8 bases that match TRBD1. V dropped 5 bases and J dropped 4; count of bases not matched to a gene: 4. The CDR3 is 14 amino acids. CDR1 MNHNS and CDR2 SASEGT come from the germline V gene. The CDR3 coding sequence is TGTGCCAGCAGTCGGACAGGGATTAATCAGCCCCAGCATTTT. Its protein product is CASSRTGINQPQHF.

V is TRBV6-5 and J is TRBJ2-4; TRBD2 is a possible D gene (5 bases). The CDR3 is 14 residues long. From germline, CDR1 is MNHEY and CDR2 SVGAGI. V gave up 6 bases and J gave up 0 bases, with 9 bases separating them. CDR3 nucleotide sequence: TGTGCCAGCAGATCCGGAGGAGCCAAAAACATTCAGTACTTC. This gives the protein CASRSGGAKNIQYF.

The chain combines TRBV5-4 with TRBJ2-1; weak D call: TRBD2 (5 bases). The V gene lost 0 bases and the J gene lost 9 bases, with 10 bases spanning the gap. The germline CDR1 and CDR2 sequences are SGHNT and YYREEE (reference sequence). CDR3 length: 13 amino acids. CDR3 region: CASSLGERREQFF. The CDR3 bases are TGTGCCAGCAGCTTGGGGGAGAGGCGTGAGCAGTTCTTC.

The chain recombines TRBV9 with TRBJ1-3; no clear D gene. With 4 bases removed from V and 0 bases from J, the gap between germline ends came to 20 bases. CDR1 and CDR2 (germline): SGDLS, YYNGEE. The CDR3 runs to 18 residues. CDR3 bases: TGTGCCAGCAGCCCTCATGGAGTCGGGGAGCCCTCTGGAAACACCATATATTTT. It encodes CASSPHGVGEPSGNTIYF. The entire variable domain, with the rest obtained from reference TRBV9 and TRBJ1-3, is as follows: DSGVTQTPKHLITATGQRVTLRCSPRSGDLSVYWYQQSLDQGLQFLIQYYNGEERAKGNILERFSAQQFPDLHSELNLSSLELGDSALYFCASSPHGVGEPSGNTIYFGEGSWLTVV.

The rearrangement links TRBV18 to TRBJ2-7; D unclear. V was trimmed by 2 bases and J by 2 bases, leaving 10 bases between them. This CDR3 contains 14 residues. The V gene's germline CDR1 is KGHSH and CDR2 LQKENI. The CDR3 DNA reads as TGTGCCAGCTCACCAGGGTTCAAGGCCTACGAGCAGTACTTC. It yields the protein CASSPGFKAYEQYF.

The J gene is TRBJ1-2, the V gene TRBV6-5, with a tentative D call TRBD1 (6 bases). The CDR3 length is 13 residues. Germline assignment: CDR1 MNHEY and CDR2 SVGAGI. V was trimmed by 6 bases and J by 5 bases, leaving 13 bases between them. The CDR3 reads CASSTAGAYGYTF. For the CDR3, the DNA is TGTGCCAGCAGCACGGCAGGGGCGTATGGCTACACCTTC.

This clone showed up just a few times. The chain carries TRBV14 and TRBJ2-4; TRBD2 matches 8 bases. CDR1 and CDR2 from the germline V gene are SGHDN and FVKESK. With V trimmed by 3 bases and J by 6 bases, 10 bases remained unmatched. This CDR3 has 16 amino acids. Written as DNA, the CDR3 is TGTGCCAGCAGCCAGACCCTAGGACTAGCAGGAAACATTCAGTACTTC. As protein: CASSQTLGLAGNIQYF.

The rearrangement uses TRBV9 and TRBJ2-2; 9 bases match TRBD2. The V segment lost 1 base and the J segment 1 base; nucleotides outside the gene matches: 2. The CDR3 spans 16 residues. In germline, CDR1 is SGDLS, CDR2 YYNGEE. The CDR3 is CASSVKTSGNTGELFF. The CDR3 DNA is TGTGCCAGCAGCGTAAAGACTAGCGGGAACACCGGGGAGCTGTTTTTT.

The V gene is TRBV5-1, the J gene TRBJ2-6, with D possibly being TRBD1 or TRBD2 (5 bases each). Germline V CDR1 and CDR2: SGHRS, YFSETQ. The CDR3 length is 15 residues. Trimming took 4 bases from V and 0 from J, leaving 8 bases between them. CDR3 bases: TGCGCCAGCAGCAATGGGGGCTCTGGGGCCAACGTCCTGACTTTC. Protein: CASSNGGSGANVLTF.

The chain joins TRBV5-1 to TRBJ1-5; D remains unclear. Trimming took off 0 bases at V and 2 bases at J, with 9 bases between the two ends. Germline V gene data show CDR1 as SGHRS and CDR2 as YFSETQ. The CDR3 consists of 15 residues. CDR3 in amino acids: CASSLDGSRNQPQHF. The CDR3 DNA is TGCGCCAGCAGCTTGGACGGGAGCCGCAATCAGCCCCAGCATTTT.

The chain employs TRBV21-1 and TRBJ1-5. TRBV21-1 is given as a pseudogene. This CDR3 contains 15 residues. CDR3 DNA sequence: TGTGCCAGCAGCACTAGCAGGAGGGGCGGTCAGCCCCAGCATTTT. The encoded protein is CASSTSRRGGQPQHF.